This entry lists 30 T cell receptor beta chains sequenced from one sample in a study of metastatic and nonmetastatic thyroid tumors. Nobody among the patients had been given any treatment before thyroid surgery. Through MiXCR, TCRdb re-clonotyped the PCR reads. In the table there are around 15,000 clones, around 20% of which are singletons. Sequences were obtained from tumor tissue. The origin of the receptors is a female donor with papillary thyroid cancer or a benign thyroid nodule (not recorded which). Some clones in this sample may be carry-over from other donors' samples.

This chain joins TRBV30 and TRBJ2-7; D is unresolved. Germline V gene lookup returns CDR1 GTSNPN and CDR2 SVGIG (reference sequence). The V end was cut by 0 bases, the J end by 2 bases, with 17 bases between. There are 16 residues in the CDR3. The CDR3: CAWSVHPKTFTYEQYF. The CDR3 region has the DNA TGTGCCTGGAGTGTTCACCCGAAGACTTTTACCTACGAGCAGTACTTC.

This chain links TRBV28 with TRBJ2-7, with 10 bases matching TRBD2. Germline loops: CDR1 MDHEN, CDR2 SYDVKM. J lost 6 bases, V lost 0 bases, and 8 bases had no gene match. This CDR3 spans 16 amino acids. CDR3 DNA: TGTGCCAGCAGTTTATGGACACTAGCGGGAAAGCCCGAGCAGTACTTC. It translates to CASSLWTLAGKPEQYF.

This clone occurred many times. The V and J genes are TRBV7-6 and TRBJ2-2; no clear D. CDR1 and CDR2 (germline): SGHVS, FNYEAQ. V shed 0 bases and J shed 5 bases, with 16 bases lying between them. The CDR3 sequence is 17 residues long. CDR3 coding DNA: TGTGCCAGCAGCTTAGCTCGTTGGGAAAGAGAGACCGGGGAGCTGTTTTTT. It codes for CASSLARWERETGELFF.

The CDR3 reads CASSPPLAGLASGELFF. In DNA, the CDR3 is TGTGCCAGCTCACCGCCACTAGCGGGACTAGCATCCGGGGAGCTGTTTTTT. The chain has TRBV18 and TRBJ2-2; 10 bases line up with TRBD2. Germline trimming cut 3 bases from V and 6 bases from J; bases unmatched to any gene: 10. Germline loops: CDR1 KGHSH, CDR2 LQKENI. This CDR3 is built from 17 residues.

Ten or more counts support this clone. The V call is TRBV24-1, the J call TRBJ2-1, with D unclear. V lost 4 bases, J lost 7 bases, and 13 bases lay in between. The CDR3 is 14 residues long. Germline CDR1 is KGHDR and CDR2 is SFDVKD. This chain's CDR3 is CATSDHSMVNEQFF. The CDR3 DNA sequence: TGTGCCACCAGTGACCACAGTATGGTAAATGAGCAGTTCTTC.

The rearrangement uses TRBV20-1 and TRBJ2-3, with D uncertain. The V gene's germline CDR1 is DFQATT and CDR2 SNEGSKA (reference sequence). V dropped 1 base and J dropped 5 bases, with 7 bases sitting between them. The length of the CDR3 is 12 residues. The CDR3 sequence is CSARAPGDTQYF. The CDR3 nucleotides are TGCAGTGCTAGAGCCCCAGGAGATACGCAGTATTTT.

This clone was picked up many times. The rearrangement joins TRBV7-9 to TRBJ1-1, with D possibly matching TRBD1 (6 bases). Germline V gene data show CDR1 as SEHNR and CDR2 as FQNEAQ (reference sequence). There are 15 residues in the CDR3. Trimming removed 1 base at V and 7 bases at J, with 16 bases between. The CDR3 is CASSLEIWGAGEAFF. The CDR3 DNA follows: TGTGCCAGCAGCTTAGAAATATGGGGGGCCGGTGAAGCTTTCTTT.

This chain joins TRBV28 and TRBJ2-3; TRBD2 aligns across 13 bases. J gave up 5 bases and V 4 bases, and 6 bases lay outside the gene matches. Germline V gene sequence: CDR1 MDHEN, CDR2 SYDVKM. The CDR3 totals 16 residues. The DNA for the CDR3 is TGTGCCAGCAGTTCCGGACTAGCGGGAGTTGAAGATACGCAGTATTTT. Encoded protein: CASSSGLAGVEDTQYF.

This clone was counted only a few times. V and J are TRBV12-3 or TRBV12-4 and TRBJ2-1; no reliable D call. CDR3 size: 15 residues. The V gene lost 5 bases and the J gene lost 1 base, with 12 bases spanning the gap. Here the CDR3 DNA reads TGTGCCAGCAGTCCTCTGGTGGGATCCTACAATGAGCAGTTCTTC. Translated: CASSPLVGSYNEQFF.

This clone was observed at least ten times. CDR3 DNA: TGTGCCAGCAGTTACTCGAGGAGGGGGCGATGGGGCAATCAGCCCCAGCATTTT. It is translated as CASSYSRRGRWGNQPQHF. The genes are TRBV6-6 and TRBJ1-5, with 7 positions matching TRBD1. The CDR3 runs to 18 residues. The V and J ends lost 0 bases and 2 bases, in that order; junction bases with no gene match: 10. The germline V gene encodes CDR1 MNHNY and CDR2 SVGAGI (reference sequence).

Judged by abundance, this clone is medium-sized. The chain recombines TRBV3-1 with TRBJ2-1; either TRBD1 or TRBD2 may supply D (6 bases each). The germline gives CDR1 LGHDT, CDR2 YNNKEL (reference sequence). The CDR3 contains 14 residues. Trimming pared 1 base from V and 5 bases from J, leaving 9 bases between. CDR3 nucleotides: TGTGCCAGCAGCCAAGTTGGGGGGCACAATGAGCAGTTCTTC. Protein: CASSQVGGHNEQFF.

Worth noting for this clone: A junction boundary mismatches the germline segment, possibly from a read error. This chain joins TRBV11-1 and TRBJ2-1, with 12 bases aligning to TRBD2. The CDR3 is 15 amino acids. In germline, CDR1 is SGHAT, CDR2 FQDESV (reference sequence). The CDR3 DNA reads TGTGTCAGCAGCACGGCACTAGCGGGAGGCAATGAGCAGTTCTTC. This sequence encodes CVSSTALAGGNEQFF.

This clone turned up a few times. At one end the junction does not follow the germline gene, possibly because of a read error. The chain links TRBV10-2 to TRBJ2-5, with D hard to call. Germline V CDR1 and CDR2: WSHSY, SAAADI. CDR3 length equals 15 residues. DNA for the CDR3: TGCGCCAGCAGTGAGGCGAGGTCCCCCCACCCCCCCCGGTTCTTC. The encoded protein is CASSEARSPHPPRFF.

This clone was seen many times. This rearrangement joins TRBV7-3 to TRBJ2-7; tentatively, D is TRBD2 (5 bases). This CDR3 is built from 12 residues. Germline CDR1 SGHTA, CDR2 FQGTGA. V shed 5 bases and J shed 3 bases, with 8 bases lying between them. The DNA for the CDR3 is TGTGCCAGCAGCCCCGCGGGCTACGAGCAGTACTTC. This translates into CASSPAGYEQYF.

By share of the sample, this clone is medium-sized. The chain recombines TRBV27 with TRBJ2-5, with 7 bases that match TRBD2. This CDR3 is built from 15 residues. J was trimmed by 6 bases and V by 2 bases; bases with no gene match: 9. Germline-derived CDR1 and CDR2 are MNHEY and SMNVEV (reference sequence). The CDR3 loop is CASSLVAGVLQTQYF. CDR3 in DNA: TGTGCCAGCAGTTTAGTCGCGGGAGTGTTGCAGACCCAGTACTTC.

Many counts were recorded for this clone. The chain combines TRBV5-1 with TRBJ2-5, with 14 bases identical to TRBD2. The CDR3 runs 15 residues. Unmatched junction bases numbered 4, after V lost 4 bases and J lost 5 bases. Germline V CDR1 and CDR2: SGHRS, YFSETQ. Here the CDR3 DNA reads TGCGCCAGCAGCCCGGGACTAGCGGGGGCGGAGACCCAGTACTTC. Translated, it gives CASSPGLAGAETQYF.

This sequence joins TRBV20-1 and TRBJ1-5; 8 bases align to TRBD1. Per the germline V gene, CDR1 is DFQATT and CDR2 is SNEGSKA (reference sequence). The CDR3 extends over 15 amino acids. J gave up 3 bases and V 5 bases, and 9 bases lay outside the gene matches. The CDR3 coding sequence is TGCAGTGCTGAATCAAGGACAGGGAACAATCAGCCCCAGCATTTT. Translating gives CSAESRTGNNQPQHF.

This clone has ten or more counts. V usage is TRBV5-6 and J usage is TRBJ1-2, with D unresolved. V lost 5 bases, J lost 2 bases, and 7 bases lay in between. The CDR3 is 12 amino acids. Germline CDR1 SGHDT, CDR2 YYEEEE. CDR3: CASSSQNYGYTF. The CDR3, as DNA: TGTGCCAGCAGTTCCCAAAACTATGGCTACACCTTC.

V usage is TRBV19 and J usage is TRBJ1-2; 9 bases map to TRBD1. The CDR3 runs 17 residues. V lost 10 bases, J lost 4 bases, and 19 bases stayed unmatched. Germline CDR1 reads LNHDA; CDR2 reads SQIVND (reference sequence). In DNA form, the CDR3 reads TGTGCCACCACCCCCCGGGACAGGGCTCGCCTCGCCTATGGCTACACCTTC. Its protein product is CATTPRDRARLAYGYTF.

This clone has at least ten counts. V gene TRBV15 combines with J gene TRBJ1-1; possible D gene TRBD1, 6 bases. The V and J ends lost 5 bases and 0 bases respectively, with 13 bases between them. CDR1 LNHNV and CDR2 YYDKDF come from the germline V gene (reference sequence). The CDR3 runs 15 residues. CDR3 DNA: TGTGCCACCAGCGGGAGCAGGGGCATGAACACTGAAGCTTTCTTT. Translation: CATSGSRGMNTEAFF.

This clone is medium-sized (0.01 to 0.1%) within its sample. The J gene is TRBJ2-1, the V gene TRBV24-1; D possibly corresponds to TRBD1 (5 bases). Trimming stripped 9 bases from V and 5 bases from J, with 16 bases between. This CDR3 spans 14 amino acids. Germline assignment: CDR1 KGHDR and CDR2 SFDVKD. The CDR3 DNA follows: TGTGCCACCGGAAGTAGGGGTATCGACAATGAGCAGTTCTTC. It codes for CATGSRGIDNEQFF.

V usage is TRBV7-8 and J usage is TRBJ1-5; D is uncertain. Germline CDR1 is SGHVS and CDR2 is FQNEAQ. The CDR3 has 13 amino acids. Trimming removed 1 base at V and 3 bases at J, with 4 bases between. The CDR3 DNA reads as TGTGCCAGCAGCTTAGTTCCCAATCAGCCCCAGCATTTT. It codes for CASSLVPNQPQHF.

This chain connects TRBV4-1 to TRBJ1-4; D call uncertain. From germline, CDR1 is MGHRA and CDR2 YSYEKL. The CDR3 covers 16 residues. V was shortened by 4 bases and J by 0 bases, with 12 bases between the two germline ends. For the CDR3, the DNA is TGCGCCAGCAGCCTATGGGCCTCCGCAACTAATGAAAAACTGTTTTTT. Its translation is CASSLWASATNEKLFF.

The CDR3, as DNA: TGTGCCATGTTAGCGGGCGCTAGCACAGATACGCAGTATTTT. As protein: CAMLAGASTDTQYF. This chain connects TRBV2 to TRBJ2-3; 7 bases are a match to TRBD2. This CDR3 has 14 amino acids. J gave up 0 bases and V 10 bases, and 7 bases lay outside the gene matches. The germline V gene encodes CDR1 SNHLY and CDR2 FYNNEI.

This clone was counted a few times. This may be a read error: a much more frequent sequence differs by one nucleotide. This chain connects TRBV12-3 or TRBV12-4 to TRBJ2-7, with D possibly being TRBD2 (5 bases). The CDR3 length is 14 residues. The CDR3 reads CACSTHLATYEQYF. For the CDR3, the DNA is TGTGCCTGCAGTACACATCTAGCAACCTACGAGCAGTACTTC.

This chain joins TRBV5-1 and TRBJ2-1; 9 bases are shared with TRBD2. CDR1 and CDR2 (germline): SGHRS, YFSETQ. The CDR3 sequence is 17 residues long. The ends lost 0 bases at V and 13 bases at J; junction bases unmatched: 17. CDR3 residues: CASSLVGAGGTYNYQFF. The DNA of the CDR3 is TGCGCCAGCAGCTTGGTGGGCGCGGGAGGGACTTACAATTATCAGTTCTTC.

This clone showed up many times. The J gene is TRBJ1-5, the V gene TRBV19, with 7 nucleotides matching TRBD1. Germline assignment: CDR1 LNHDA and CDR2 SQIVND (reference sequence). The CDR3 totals 14 residues. V lost 4 bases, J lost 9 bases, and 9 bases stayed unmatched. The CDR3 loop reads CASSTRDSPSPQHF. CDR3 bases: TGTGCCAGTAGTACCAGGGACAGCCCGTCGCCCCAGCATTTT.

The chain carries TRBV6-1 and TRBJ2-7, with 14 bases identical to TRBD2. The CDR3 consists of 14 residues. V was clipped by 6 bases and J by 2 bases; unmatched bases: 0. In germline, CDR1 is MNHNS, CDR2 SASEGT. CDR3 residues: CASRTSGRAYEQYF. The CDR3 nucleotides read TGTGCCAGCAGGACTAGCGGGAGGGCCTACGAGCAGTACTTC.

The chain employs TRBV20-1 and TRBJ1-2, with a tentative D call TRBD1 (5 bases). This CDR3 has 15 amino acids. CDR1 and CDR2 (germline): DFQATT, SNEGSKA (reference sequence). V lost 2 bases to trimming and J lost 7 bases, with 20 bases between them. CDR3 in DNA: TGCAGTGCTAGAAGTCCGATGCAGGGAATTAGTGGCTACACCTTC. This encodes CSARSPMQGISGYTF.

This clone has ten or more counts. An end of the junction differs from the germline gene, which may be a read error. The V gene is TRBV20-1, the J gene TRBJ2-1; possibly TRBD2 for D (6 bases). CDR3 length equals 14 residues. Germline CDR1 is DFQATT and CDR2 is SNEGSKA (reference sequence). The CDR3 nucleotides are TGCAGTGCTAGAGATACTAGCTCCCACAATGAGCAGTTCTTC. Its protein is CSARDTSSHNEQFF.